The next 9 T cell receptor beta chains were all read from a single sample in a study of regulatory T cells in long-lasting Graves disease. Sequencing libraries for TCR beta were prepared with iRepertoire HTBI primers and Arm-PCR of CDR3 regions. TCRdb called the multiplex PCR reads again in MiXCR, with one record for every CDR3 protein. The repertoire has hundreds of thousands of distinct CDR3 sequences, approximately 13% of them found once; the top ten carry about 10%. As to time point: newly diagnosed GD, antithyroid drugs for less than 3 months. From PBMCs, RNA was extracted and then used to make the TCR library. These sequences were also reported in another study, on T cells in Graves' hyperthyroidism and ophthalmopathy.

The starting material was peripheral blood mononuclear cells (PBMCs), obtained at new diagnosis, from a patient treated with antithyroid drugs. These receptors were taken from a man aged 25 to 45 with Graves disease.

This clonotype appeared many times. The chain is built from TRBV19 and TRBJ1-1; D gene uncertain. V lost 4 bases to trimming and J lost 5 bases, with 5 bases between them. CDR1 is LNHDA and CDR2 is SQIVND in the germline V gene (reference sequence). This CDR3 spans 11 amino acids. CDR3 bases: TGTGCCAGTAGTAGGAAGACTGAAGCTTTCTTT. Residues: CASSRKTEAFF.

About this clonotype itself: This sequence may be a read error, since a much larger clone differs from it by one base. The chain is built from TRBV6-1 and TRBJ2-7, with TRBD1 matching over 8 bases. J gave up 1 base and V 9 bases, and 20 bases lay outside the gene matches. The CDR3 totals 18 residues. CDR1 and CDR2 from the germline V gene are MNHNS and SASEGT. The CDR3 sequence is CASFPRGAGGFFSYEQYF. Here the CDR3 DNA reads TGTGCCAGTTTTCCGAGAGGGGCAGGGGGCTTTTTTTCCTACGAGCAGTACTTC.

There are a few counts of this clonotype. The rearrangement uses TRBV20-1 and TRBJ2-2; 9 nucleotides line up with TRBD2. The length of the CDR3 is 19 residues. J was trimmed by 4 bases and V by 3 bases; bases with no gene match: 18. Germline V lookup: CDR1 DFQATT, CDR2 SNEGSKA (reference sequence). The CDR3 nucleotides are TGCAGTGCTAGTCAGGTAGCGGGAGCTAGCGACCGGGGCACCGGGGAGCTGTTTTTT. It translates to CSASQVAGASDRGTGELFF.

This clonotype came up many times. This chain uses TRBV7-9 with TRBJ2-3; either TRBD1 or TRBD2 may supply D (5 bases each). Germline V gene data show CDR1 as SEHNR and CDR2 as FQNEAQ (reference sequence). The CDR3 totals 21 residues. The V and J ends lost 2 bases and 1 base respectively, with 28 bases between them. The CDR3 DNA is TGTGCCAGCAGCTTAAGGCCCAGGTGGGACGGAACCCAGCTCGGCACAGATACGCAGTATTTT. Protein: CASSLRPRWDGTQLGTDTQYF. The whole variable domain, remainder taken from reference TRBV7-9 and TRBJ2-3, is DTGVSQNPRHKITKRGQNVTFRCDPISEHNRLYWYRQTLGQGPEFLTYFQNEAQLEKSRLLSDRFSAERPKGSFSTLEIQRTEQGDSAMYLCASSLRPRWDGTQLGTDTQYFGPGTRLTVL.

The rearrangement links TRBV11-2 to TRBJ1-3, with a possible D match to TRBD1 (5 bases). Trimming took 7 bases from V and 7 from J, leaving 20 bases between them. Germline CDR1 SGHAT, CDR2 FQNNGV. This CDR3 spans 15 amino acids. The CDR3: CASTLLRDKGNTIYF. CDR3 nucleotides: TGTGCCAGCACCCTACTACGGGATAAGGGGAACACCATATATTTT.

CDR3 sequence reads: CASSSSLWSSGNTIYF. In DNA, the CDR3 is TGTGCCAGCAGCTCGAGCTTGTGGAGCTCTGGAAACACCATATATTTT. The chain joins TRBV2 to TRBJ1-3; no clear D. The germline V gene has CDR1 SNHLY and CDR2 FYNNEI. V was cut by 6 bases and J by 0 bases, with 15 bases left in between. The CDR3 loop spans 16 amino acids.

This clonotype was observed at least ten times. CDR3 sequence (DNA): TGCAGCGCTTGGACAGGGGCAGATACGCAGTATTTT. This codes for CSAWTGADTQYF. The rearrangement uses TRBV29-1 and TRBJ2-3, with 9 bases identical to TRBD1. V lost 7 bases and J lost 4; bases outside the gene matches: 3. CDR1 and CDR2 from the germline V gene are SQVTM and ANQGSEA. The CDR3 runs to 12 residues.

This clonotype was detected many times. The chain recombines TRBV7-3 with TRBJ2-1; 14 nucleotides match TRBD2. The CDR3 covers 16 residues. Germline V lookup: CDR1 SGHTA, CDR2 FQGTGA. V dropped 1 base and J dropped 9; count of bases not matched to a gene: 5. Written as DNA, the CDR3 is TGTGCCAGCAGCTTAAAGGGACTAGCGGGAGTCGGTGAGCAGTTCTTC. It codes for CASSLKGLAGVGEQFF.

This clonotype has at least ten counts. The V gene is TRBV30, the J gene TRBJ1-5; D unresolved. The CDR3 extends over 14 amino acids. Germline lookup yields CDR1 GTSNPN and CDR2 SVGIG (reference sequence). The CDR3 region is CATSDGGGNQPQHF. The CDR3 DNA reads TGTGCTACGAGTGACGGAGGAGGGAATCAGCCCCAGCATTTT.